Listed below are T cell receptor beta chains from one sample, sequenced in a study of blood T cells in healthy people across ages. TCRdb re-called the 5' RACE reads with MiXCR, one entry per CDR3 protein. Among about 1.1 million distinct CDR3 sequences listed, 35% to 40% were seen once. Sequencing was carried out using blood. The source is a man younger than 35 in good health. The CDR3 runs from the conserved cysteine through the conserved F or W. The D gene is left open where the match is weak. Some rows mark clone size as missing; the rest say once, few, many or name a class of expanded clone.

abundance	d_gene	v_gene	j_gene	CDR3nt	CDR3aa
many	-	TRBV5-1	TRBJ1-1	TGCGCCAGCAGCTTGGCCGGCCAGGAGGGTACTGAAGCTTTCTTT	CASSLAGQEGTEAFF
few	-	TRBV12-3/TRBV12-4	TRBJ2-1	TGTGCCAGCACCTTTACGCAGAATGAGCAGTTCTTC	CASTFTQNEQFF
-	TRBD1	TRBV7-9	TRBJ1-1	TGTGCCAGCAGCTTAAACAGGGGCGGGTACACTGAAGCTTTCTTT	CASSLNRGGYTEAFF
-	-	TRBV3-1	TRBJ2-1	TGTGCCAGCAGCCAAGATGGGCTAGCGAATGAGCAGTTCTTC	CASSQDGLANEQFF
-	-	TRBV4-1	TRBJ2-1	TGCGCCAGCAGCCAAGATGTCGGCGGCCACTCCTACAATGAGCAGTTCTTC	CASSQDVGGHSYNEQFF
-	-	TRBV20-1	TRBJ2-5	TGCAGTGCCCCGAAACAGTTTTACCAAGAGACCCAGTACTTC	CSAPKQFYQETQYF
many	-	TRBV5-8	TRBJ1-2	TGTGCCAGCAGCTGGGCCTATGGCTACACCTTC	CASSWAYGYTF
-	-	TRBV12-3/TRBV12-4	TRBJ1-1	TGTGCCAGCACCCTCCCTGGGGGGAATTCAGACACTGAAGCTTTCTTT	CASTLPGGNSDTEAFF
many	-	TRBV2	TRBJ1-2	TGTGCCAGCTGGCGCGTGGACCGGGGCTACACCTTC	CASWRVDRGYTF
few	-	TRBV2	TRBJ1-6	TGTGCCAGCAGTGAAAGGGGTCGGGTCAATTCACCCCTCCACTTT	CASSERGRVNSPLHF
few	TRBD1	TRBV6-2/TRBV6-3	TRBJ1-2	TGTGCCAGCAGACCCACACAGGGGCAAAATGGCTACACCTTC	CASRPTQGQNGYTF
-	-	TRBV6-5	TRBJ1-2	TGTGCCAGCAGTTGGACAGTCTATGGCTACACCTTC	CASSWTVYGYTF
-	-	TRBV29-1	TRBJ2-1	TGCAGCGTCGAAGATCCAGGGATGAGATATGAGCAGTTCTTC	CSVEDPGMRYEQFF
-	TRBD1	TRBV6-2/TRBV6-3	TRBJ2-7	TGTGCCAGCAGTGACCAGGGGGCGCGATACAATGAGCAGTACTTC	CASSDQGARYNEQYF
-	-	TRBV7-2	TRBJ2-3	TGTGCCAGCAGCTTAGTTGGGACCCGAACCGCAGATACGCAGTATTTT	CASSLVGTRTADTQYF
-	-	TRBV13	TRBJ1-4	TGTGCCAGCAGCCCGCGCCGGGGGGGAAAACTGTTTTTT	CASSPRRGGKLFF
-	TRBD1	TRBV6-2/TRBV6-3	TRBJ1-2	TGTGCCAGCAGTTCCCGATTGGACAGGGTAAACTATGGCTACACCTTC	CASSSRLDRVNYGYTF
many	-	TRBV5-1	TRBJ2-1	TGCGCCAGCAGCTTAGAGGGAATCAATGAGCAGTTCTTC	CASSLEGINEQFF
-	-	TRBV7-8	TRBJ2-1	TGTGCCAGCAGCGTACTGGGGGTAAGCTCCTACAATGAGCAGTTCTTC	CASSVLGVSSYNEQFF
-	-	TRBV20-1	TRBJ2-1	TGCAGTGCTACGGTGCGGGAAGTGGATGAGCAGTTCTTC	CSATVREVDEQFF
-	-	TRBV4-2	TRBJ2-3	TGTGCCAGCAGCCAACAAGAAAGGACCACAGATACGCAGTATTTT	CASSQQERTTDTQYF
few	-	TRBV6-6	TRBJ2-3	TGTGCCAGCAGTTACCGGGCCCCCCCCACAGATACGCAGTATTTT	CASSYRAPPTDTQYF
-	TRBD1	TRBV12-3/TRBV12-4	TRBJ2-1	TGTGCCAGCAGTTACAGACAGGGATTAGCCTACAATGAGCAGTTCTTC	CASSYRQGLAYNEQFF
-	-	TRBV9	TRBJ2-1	TGTGCCAGCAGCGTACTGGGGGCGCGGAATGAGCAGTTCTTC	CASSVLGARNEQFF
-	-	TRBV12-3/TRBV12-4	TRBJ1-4	TGTGCCAGCAGTCGGGGGGCTGAAAAACTGTTTTTT	CASSRGAEKLFF
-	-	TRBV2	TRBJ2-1	TGTGCCAGCAGTGAAATGGGGAGCTCCTACAATGAGCAGTTCTTC	CASSEMGSSYNEQFF
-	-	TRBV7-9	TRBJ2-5	TGTGCCAGCAGCTTAGCGGGGGGTGGACAAGAGACCCAGTACTTC	CASSLAGGGQETQYF
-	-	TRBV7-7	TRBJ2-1	TGTGCTAGCAGAAGACTAGACAAGAGCTCCTACAATGAGCAGTTCTTC	CASRRLDKSSYNEQFF
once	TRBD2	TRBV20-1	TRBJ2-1	TGCAGTGCTCCTCCCATTGGGGGGGAGATGGGGCAGTTCTTC	CSAPPIGGEMGQFF
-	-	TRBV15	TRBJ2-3	TGTGCCACCAGCAGAGCCCCAAGTTTGGTGCCAGATACGCAGTATTTT	CATSRAPSLVPDTQYF
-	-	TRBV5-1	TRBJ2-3	TGCGCCAGCAGCTTGGCCTCCATTCGGGGCAATACGCAGTATTTT	CASSLASIRGNTQYF